These 19 T cell receptor beta chains originate from one sample sequenced in a study of T cell changes during pregnancy in multiple sclerosis. Here immunoSEQ multiplex PCR was the method, and the copy in TCRdb shows in-frame clones only, minus some. The sample records 40,000 to 45,000 clones, about 90% being singletons. Sequences were derived from CD4+ T cells from peripheral blood mononuclear cells, sampled in the second trimester of pregnancy. The receptors come from a female donor in good health, enrolled as a control in a pregnancy study.

V usage is TRBV6-1 and J usage is TRBJ2-5, with 8 bases that match TRBD2. The CDR3 runs to 16 residues. Germline CDR1 is MNHNS and CDR2 is SASEGT. V shed 4 bases and J 3 bases; nucleotides not matched to a gene: 10. CDR3 amino acids: CASSGLWTSWEETQYF. For the CDR3, the DNA is TGTGCCAGCAGTGGGTTGTGGACTAGCTGGGAAGAGACCCAGTACTTC.

The rearrangement links TRBV27 to TRBJ2-3; 10 positions agree with TRBD2. Germline CDR1 reads MNHEY; CDR2 reads SMNVEV (reference sequence). This CDR3 contains 15 residues. V gave up 7 bases and J gave up 1 base; unmatched junction bases: 5. The DNA for the CDR3 is TGTGCCAGCACCCGCGGGACTAGCGGCACAGATACGCAGTATTTT. The encoded protein is CASTRGTSGTDTQYF.

The rearrangement uses TRBV28 and TRBJ2-1, with D possibly being TRBD1 (6 bases). Germline lookup yields CDR1 MDHEN and CDR2 SYDVKM. V lost 4 bases to trimming and J lost 6 bases, with 16 bases between them. The CDR3 sequence is 15 residues long. The DNA of the CDR3 is TGTGCCAGCAGTTACTGGCAGGGGAGTCGCAATGAGCAGTTCTTC. Its translation: CASSYWQGSRNEQFF.

The chain recombines TRBV15 with TRBJ2-3; D perhaps matches TRBD1 (6 bases). The germline V gene has CDR1 LNHNV and CDR2 YYDKDF (reference sequence). V was cut by 0 bases and J by 4 bases, with 14 bases left in between. The CDR3 is 16 residues long. For the CDR3, the DNA is TGTGCCACCAGCAGAGATGGGGCAGGGGCCGCAGATACGCAGTATTTT. As protein: CATSRDGAGAADTQYF.

The chain carries TRBV9 and TRBJ2-7, with TRBD2 matching 9 bases. This CDR3 has 20 amino acids. V trimming: 5 bases; J trimming: 2 bases; junction bases outside the gene matches: 23. CDR1 SGDLS and CDR2 YYNGEE come from the germline V gene. CDR3 in DNA: TGTGCCAGCAGTCCCGAAGATCGGCCGTATGCTAGCGGGAAAACCTACGAGCAGTACTTC. This gives the protein CASSPEDRPYASGKTYEQYF.

V and J are TRBV20-1 and TRBJ2-7; D unresolved. This CDR3 spans 11 amino acids. V shed 6 bases and J shed 3 bases, with 9 bases lying between them. Germline V gene lookup returns CDR1 DFQATT and CDR2 SNEGSKA (reference sequence). The CDR3 here is CSATDFYEQYF. The CDR3 DNA follows: TGCAGTGCCACTGACTTCTACGAGCAGTACTTC.

This chain connects TRBV19 to TRBJ1-5, with a weak D call TRBD1 (6 bases). The CDR3 contains 14 residues. With 6 bases removed from V and 4 bases from J, the gap between germline ends came to 13 bases. Germline-derived CDR1 and CDR2 are LNHDA and SQIVND (reference sequence). The CDR3 loop reads CASSLDRRNQPQHF. CDR3 in DNA: TGTGCCAGTAGCCTCGACAGGAGGAATCAGCCCCAGCATTTT.

The rearrangement uses TRBV7-3 and TRBJ2-3; 8 bases fit TRBD2. The CDR3 totals 19 residues. CDR1 and CDR2 (germline): SGHTA, FQGTGA. Losses at the gene ends were 0 bases for V and 2 bases for J; bases not matched to a gene: 13. The CDR3 sequence: CASSLTSGWTSPTTDTQYF. CDR3 nucleotide sequence: TGTGCCAGCAGCTTAACGTCAGGGTGGACTAGCCCAACCACAGATACGCAGTATTTT.

The chain combines TRBV28 with TRBJ2-5, with 15 bases lining up with TRBD2. The CDR3 contains 15 residues. Looked up from germline, CDR1 is MDHEN and CDR2 is SYDVKM. V lost 6 bases, J lost 5 bases, and 4 bases stayed unmatched. DNA of the CDR3: TGTGCCAGCAGCCTCGGGACTAGCGGGAGGGAGACCCAGTACTTC. This sequence encodes CASSLGTSGRETQYF.

CDR3 loop: CASSRQGLDDGYTF. The CDR3 region has the DNA TGTGCCAGCAGTCGACAGGGGTTAGATGATGGCTACACCTTC. J is TRBJ1-2 and V is TRBV27, with 8 bases that match TRBD1. Germline CDR1 reads MNHEY; CDR2 reads SMNVEV (reference sequence). Trimming removed 5 bases from V and 6 bases from J; junction bases left unmatched: 8. The CDR3 extends over 14 amino acids.

This chain connects TRBV18 to TRBJ2-7, with 9 bases identical to TRBD1. Germline V gene lookup returns CDR1 KGHSH and CDR2 LQKENI. The V and J ends lost 0 bases and 5 bases, in that order; junction bases with no gene match: 5. The CDR3 has 15 amino acids. As DNA, the CDR3 is TGTGCCAGCTCACCACCCCGGGACAGGGTGAACGAGCAGTACTTC. Amino acid sequence: CASSPPRDRVNEQYF.

The chain couples TRBV28 to TRBJ2-1, with TRBD2 matching 9 bases. CDR3 length: 13 amino acids. Germline V gene data show CDR1 as MDHEN and CDR2 as SYDVKM. V lost 11 bases and J lost 6; bases outside the gene matches: 8. This CDR3 is CAAAGGRANEQFF. The DNA for the CDR3 is TGTGCCGCGGCGGGCGGGAGGGCCAATGAGCAGTTCTTC.

The chain joins TRBV11-2 to TRBJ2-5; D gene unclear. The V end lost 7 bases, the J end lost 3 bases, and 12 bases lay between the germline ends. Germline loops: CDR1 SGHAT, CDR2 FQNNGV. The CDR3 is made up of 13 amino acids. The CDR3 region is CASTSQIEETQYF. DNA of the CDR3: TGTGCCAGCACCTCCCAGATCGAAGAGACCCAGTACTTC.

This chain links TRBV6-5 with TRBJ1-1, with D unresolved. The CDR3 length is 14 residues. CDR1 is MNHEY, CDR2 SVGAGI, per germline. V was pared by 0 bases and J by 1 base, with 6 bases between. CDR3 DNA: TGTGCCAGCAGTTACTCGTCGCGGAACACTGAAGCTTTCTTT. Translation gives CASSYSSRNTEAFF.

As for this clone: One end of the junction is discordant with germline, which a read error may explain. The chain combines TRBV7-7 with TRBJ2-1; 7 bases are a match to TRBD2. Germline V CDR1 and CDR2: SSHAT, FNYEAQ (reference sequence). This CDR3 is built from 20 residues. CDR3 in amino acids: CASSLNSRGPGLRLSGEQFF. CDR3 sequence (DNA): TGTGCTAGCAGCTTAAACAGTCGGGGCCCGGGACTACGCCTTTCTGGGGAGCAGTTCTTC.

The chain couples TRBV18 to TRBJ1-4, with D tentatively TRBD1 (6 bases). The CDR3 runs to 16 residues. Germline assignment: CDR1 KGHSH and CDR2 LQKENI. Trimming removed 4 bases at V and 4 bases at J, with 16 bases between. The CDR3: CASSLGQIRFNEKLFF. The DNA for the CDR3 is TGTGCCAGCTCACTTGGACAGATTAGATTTAATGAAAAACTGTTTTTT.

This rearrangement joins TRBV6-5 to TRBJ2-7; 8 positions agree with TRBD1. Germline-derived CDR1 and CDR2 are MNHEY and SVGAGI. The CDR3 is 15 amino acids. The V segment lost 7 bases and the J segment 3 bases; nucleotides outside the gene matches: 11. The CDR3 spells CASIPSGGLLYEQYF. Here the CDR3 DNA reads TGTGCCAGCATTCCTTCAGGGGGCCTCCTCTACGAGCAGTACTTC.

The chain carries TRBV9 and TRBJ1-3, with D unresolved. This CDR3 region has 15 residues. V gave up 3 bases and J gave up 7 bases, with 17 bases separating them. CDR1 is SGDLS, CDR2 YYNGEE, per germline. The CDR3 nucleotides read TGTGCCAGCAGCGCGGGAGGCGGGAGGGAGAACACCATATATTTT. Translating it yields CASSAGGGRENTIYF.

This clone was counted once. This chain joins TRBV11-3 and TRBJ2-1; D perhaps matches TRBD1 (5 bases). V was pared by 0 bases and J by 8 bases, with 14 bases between. Germline CDR1 is SGHNT and CDR2 is YENEEA. The CDR3 sequence is 15 residues long. The CDR3 bases are TGTGCCAGCAGCTTAGAGGGCAGGGTAGGCGATGAGCAGTTCTTC. It yields the protein CASSLEGRVGDEQFF.